The sequence of this T cell receptor beta chain was determined in a study of T cell responses to AZD1222 COVID-19 vaccine. Method: immunoSEQ multiplex PCR; TCRdb's copy keeps in-frame clones and lacks some. The data show approximately 82,000 clones, approximately 90% seen once. As concerns this clone: Antigen unknown.

Trimming took 1 base from V and 6 from J; bases not matched to a gene: 4. Per germline, CDR1 SGHTA and CDR2 FQGNSA. This CDR3 region has 15 residues. The study's findings and limits: There were repertoire samples only from the period after the peak T cell response. Regions 160-218 and 743-854 held dominance among vaccine-associated CD4 TCRs, which spanned spike. At study baseline, merely a handful of AZD1222 recipients were seropositive. Nearly half of the spike-specific TCRs reportedly recognize variant regions that carry no mutations.

This TCR was recovered from an adult in good health. The chain joins TRBV7-2 to TRBJ2-3, with 10 bases aligning to TRBD2. The specimen comprised peripheral blood, sampled on day 0 of AZD1222 vaccination. DNA of the CDR3: TGTGCCAGCAGCTTAGTATCTAGCGGGGGTGATACGCAGTATTTT. Translation: CASSLVSSGGDTQYF. Together with reference TRBV7-2 and TRBJ2-3, the CDR3 gives the full variable domain: GAGVSQSPSNKVTEKGKDVELRCDPISGHTALYWYRQSLGQGLEFLIYFQGNSAPDKSGLPSDRFSAERTGGSVSTLTIQRTQQEDSAVYLCASSLVSSGGDTQYFGPGTRLTVL.